This T cell receptor beta chain emerged from a study of long-term antiretroviral therapy in people with HIV. The study, taken as a whole, reports: It was observed that HIV repertoires exhibited narrower CDR3 length ranges than controls. ART-treated samples gained diversity yet remained below transplant donor controls.

There were roughly 0.9-11 million cryopreserved PBMC in the samples before DNA extraction. The authors ran the immunoSEQ assay, v3.0, at survey level. Target depth was about 35,000-50,000 T-cell genomes per sample. TCRdb keeps only in-frame clones here, not all; method: immunoSEQ multiplex PCR. Here the sample spans about 20,000 clones, roughly 80% being singletons. As to this clone: Its antigen remains unidentified.

This sequence was found in a woman younger than 30 with HIV. Sample: unsorted PBMCs, taken 0.6 years after starting antiretroviral therapy.

CDR3 sequence reads: CASSLEQPDYGYTF. The CDR3 DNA reads as TGTGCCAGCAGCTTAGAACAGCCTGACTATGGCTACACCTTC. V gene TRBV7-7 combines with J gene TRBJ1-2; D unclear. V lost 1 base and J lost 3, with 9 bases in between. The germline V gene encodes CDR1 SSHAT and CDR2 FNYEAQ (reference sequence). The CDR3 length is 14 residues. Filled out from reference TRBV7-7 and TRBJ1-2, the complete variable domain reads GAGVSQSPRYKVTKRGQDVTLRCDPISSHATLYWYQQALGQGPEFLTYFNYEAQPDKSGLPSDRFSAERPEGSISTLTIQRTEQRDSAMYRCASSLEQPDYGYTFGSGTRLTVV.